A selection of T cell receptor beta chains follows, all from one sample in a study of control samples from healthy donors and cancer patients. Clones were read by immunoSEQ multiplex PCR, and TCRdb kept only the in-frame ones, dropping some. The data contain 200,000 or so clones, roughly 94% of them singletons. The sequencing input was blood. Receptors originate from a man aged 45-60 years in good health. Both conserved end residues are part of each CDR3. D genes are given only for firm matches. Part of the rows lack a size; the others show once, few, many or a class for expanded clones.

v_gene	j_gene	d_gene	len	abundance	CDR3aa	CDR3nt
TRBV3-1/TRBV3-2	TRBJ1-4	TRBD1	14	NA	CASSQRQGDEKLFF	TGTGCCAGCAGCCAACGACAGGGCGACGAAAAACTGTTTTTT
TRBV5-1	TRBJ2-1	NA	16	NA	CASSLQGRGTGREQFF	TGCGCCAGCAGCTTGCAGGGCCGGGGGACGGGGCGGGAGCAGTTCTTC
TRBV4-2	TRBJ1-6	NA	14	NA	CASSQDGWVLTLHF	TGTGCCAGCAGCCAAGACGGGTGGGTGTTGACCCTCCACTTT
TRBV5-8	TRBJ2-3	NA	16	NA	CASSRTPSASTDTQYF	TGTGCCAGCAGCCGTACCCCGTCTGCTAGCACAGATACGCAGTATTTT
TRBV6-2/TRBV6-3	TRBJ1-1	TRBD1	16	NA	CASSYSAGTANTEAFF	TGTGCCAGCAGTTACTCTGCCGGGACAGCGAACACTGAAGCTTTCTTT
TRBV18	TRBJ1-5	NA	15	NA	CASSLLAGRDQPQHF	TGTGCCAGCTCACTTCTCGCCGGGAGAGATCAGCCCCAGCATTTT
TRBV5-1	TRBJ1-2	TRBD1	15	once	CASSRTGNEIYGYTF	TGCGCCAGCAGCCGGACAGGTAATGAGATCTATGGCTACACCTTC
TRBV27	TRBJ1-4	NA	13	NA	CASSSQGDGKLFF	TGTGCCAGCAGTTCCCAGGGTGACGGAAAACTGTTTTTT
TRBV5-1	TRBJ1-6	NA	15	NA	CASSSRAVHNSPLHF	TGCGCCAGCAGCTCCCGGGCTGTCCATAATTCACCCCTCCACTTT
TRBV6-5	TRBJ2-1	NA	14	NA	CASTTGPSYNEQFF	TGTGCCAGCACTACAGGGCCCTCCTACAATGAGCAGTTCTTC
TRBV6-1	TRBJ1-2	NA	13	once	CASSETGNYGYTF	TGTGCCAGCAGTGAAACAGGGAACTATGGCTACACCTTC
TRBV5-1	TRBJ2-3	NA	16	NA	CASSLASLVDADTQYF	TGCGCCAGCAGCTTGGCCAGCCTAGTTGATGCAGATACGCAGTATTTT
TRBV19	TRBJ1-4	NA	16	few	CASSMTPDTLREKLFF	TGTGCCAGTAGTATGACCCCGGACACCCTTCGCGAAAAACTGTTTTTT
TRBV6-5	TRBJ1-4	NA	13	NA	CASSYQGGEKLFF	TGTGCCAGCAGTTACCAAGGAGGGGAAAAACTGTTTTTT
TRBV3-1/TRBV3-2	TRBJ2-3	TRBD2	15	NA	CASSHLAGGTDTQYF	TGTGCCAGCAGCCACTTAGCGGGGGGCACAGATACGCAGTATTTT
TRBV5-4	TRBJ1-2	TRBD1	13	NA	CASSLSDRVGYTF	TGTGCCAGCAGCTTGTCGGACAGGGTCGGCTACACCTTC
TRBV2	TRBJ1-6	NA	15	once	CASSERGRNNSPLHF	TGTGCCAGCAGTGAACGGGGGCGGAATAATTCACCCCTCCACTTT
TRBV6-5	TRBJ2-4	NA	14	NA	CASSLRGPRDIQYF	TGTGCCAGCAGCCTCCGGGGGCCGAGGGACATTCAGTACTTC
TRBV2	TRBJ1-3	NA	14	NA	CAGNHRSSGNTIYF	TGTGCCGGGAACCACAGAAGCTCTGGAAACACCATATATTTT
TRBV2	TRBJ1-1	NA	11	once	CACSPNTEAFF	TGTGCCTGTTCCCCCAACACTGAAGCTTTCTTT
TRBV24-1	TRBJ1-5	NA	15	NA	CATSDSSYSNQPQHF	TGTGCCACCAGTGATTCTAGTTATAGCAATCAGCCCCAGCATTTT
TRBV18	TRBJ2-2	TRBD2	16	NA	CASSPALAGATGELFF	TGTGCCAGCTCACCTGCACTAGCGGGGGCAACCGGGGAGCTGTTTTTT
TRBV6-6	TRBJ2-1	NA	12	NA	CASSRVRDEQFF	TGTGCCAGCAGCCGAGTCCGCGATGAGCAGTTCTTC
TRBV4-2	TRBJ2-5	NA	16	NA	CASSQEGTGAQETQYF	TGTGCCAGCAGCCAGGAAGGGACGGGAGCTCAAGAGACCCAGTACTTC
TRBV19	TRBJ1-5	NA	13	NA	CASKRAEDQPQHF	TGTGCCAGTAAGAGGGCAGAAGACCAGCCCCAGCATTTT
TRBV5-4	TRBJ1-1	TRBD1	14	NA	CASSRDSIYTEAFF	TGTGCCAGCAGCCGGGACAGTATCTACACTGAAGCTTTCTTT
TRBV7-9	TRBJ1-3	NA	14	NA	CASSYSISGNTIYF	TGTGCCAGCAGCTATTCGATCTCTGGAAACACCATATATTTT
TRBV7-2	TRBJ1-6	TRBD1	17	NA	CASSLDRGHEGNSPLHF	TGTGCCAGCAGCTTGGACAGGGGCCATGAAGGAAATTCACCCCTCCACTTT
TRBV29-1	TRBJ1-1	NA	11	NA	CTLALNTEAFF	TGCACCCTAGCCTTGAACACTGAAGCTTTCTTT
TRBV27	TRBJ2-7	NA	16	NA	CASSLDLGGQIYEQYF	TGTGCCAGCAGTCTAGACCTCGGGGGGCAAATCTACGAGCAGTACTTC
TRBV5-6	TRBJ1-6	NA	13	NA	CASSLGTISPLHF	TGTGCCAGCAGCTTGGGGACAATCTCACCCCTCCACTTT
TRBV7-9	TRBJ1-6	NA	16	once	CASSPDGRGYNSPLHF	TGTGCCAGCAGCCCGGATGGACGGGGCTATAATTCACCCCTCCACTTT
TRBV5-1	TRBJ1-4	NA	17	once	CASSLGRGDATNEKLFF	TGCGCCAGCAGCTTGGGTCGGGGGGATGCAACTAATGAAAAACTGTTTTTT